Sequencing of this TCR beta chain was carried out in a study of blood T cell repertoires in COVID-19. Background on the study: Samples came from the United States, Italy and Spain, spanning acute and convalescent COVID-19. T cells, B-cell-depleted T cells, or PBMCs provided the cDNA or gDNA that served as material.

As processed by the authors: From reference gene primer amplification, estimates of nucleated cell counts were derived. Sequenced by immunoSEQ multiplex PCR; TCRdb stores in-frame clones only, minus some. Clone size and V and J calls were adopted from that table, with D and trimming inferred from the DNA. This sample carries 180,000 or so clones, 70% to 90% of them seen once, and the ten largest clones take 9.5% to 13%. CDR3 length: 13 amino acids. CDR1 and CDR2 (germline): MDHEN, SYDVKM. The chain couples TRBV28 to TRBJ2-3; D is perhaps TRBD1 (6 bases). This TCR came from a human donor with active or convalescent COVID-19. The donor label of this sample is uncertain. Sequences were obtained from peripheral blood. CDR3 sequence reads: CGHRDTSTDTQYF. The CDR3 bases are TGTGGCCACCGGGACACATCCACAGATACGCAGTATTTT. Full variable domain (rest looked up from reference TRBV28 and TRBJ2-3): DVKVTQSSRYLVKRTGEKVFLECVQDMDHENMFWYRQDPGLGLRLIYFSYDVKMKEKGDIPEGYSVSREKKERFSLILESASTNQTSMYLCGHRDTSTDTQYFGPGTRLTVL.